This T cell receptor beta chain was documented in a study of blood T cell repertoires in COVID-19 (dated by TCRdb to the early 2020s). The study in broad terms: Samples covering the acute and convalescent phases of COVID-19 were provided by collaborators in the United States, Italy and Spain. The repertoires were released in a freely available public database meant as a resource for research on the immune response to SARS-CoV-2. Subjects who had been exposed to COVID-19, were actively infected with it, or had recovered from it provided the deeply sampled blood TCRbeta repertoires that made up the dataset. Samples were obtained from the ongoing ImmuneRACE study (first 160 participants) and from about 1,300 subjects provided by 6 global collaborators. The prospective study material was composed of cDNA or gDNA derived from T cells, B-cell-depleted T cells, or PBMCs. The sample metadata nearly always contained a de-identified subject ID, COVID-19 status, age in years and sex. Where available, HLA class I and class II types were taken from metadata supplied by the sample provider and were not determined by assay-based typing. Summary of the overall study and its limitations: How much clinical and demographic metadata was included differed by source and by participant, and the metadata was provided uncurated.

The immunoSEQ Assay, a bias-controlled multiplex PCR, was used to amplify TCRbeta CDR3 regions from genomic DNA. The original pipeline was this. The number of nucleated cells in each sample was estimated by amplification of reference gene primers within the assay. To quantify the absolute abundance of each unique TCRbeta CDR3 rearrangement, sequence reads were collapsed and filtered. For each sample, productive Simpson clonality was calculated as the square root of Simpson's diversity index over productive rearrangements. TCRdb provides this immuneACCESS table in a form limited to in-frame rearrangements. Some clones are lacking; in checked studies, under half of them reflect an unresolved V gene, and why the rest are absent is not known. The DNA gave D and trimming, while V, J and clone size come from that table. This sample is represented by 150,000 to 200,000 clones; approximately 80% of them were singletons. Together, the top ten hold 14% of the sample.

By sample share, this clone is medium-sized (0.01 to 0.1%). Its antigen is unknown. Base-call qualities are not available, and no considerably larger clone is one nucleotide away. Spanning cysteine to phenylalanine, the CDR3 consists of 14 amino acids. Kept here is only the CDR3 DNA, which spans 42 bases and is read in frame from base 1. V was cut back by 8 bases and J by 0 bases, leaving a gap of 13 bases between them. In the germline V gene, CDR1 corresponds to SGHTA and CDR2 to FQGTGA. Enrolling through a virtual design, the prospective study's participants ranged in age from roughly 18 to 95 years and lived across more than 20 United States geographic areas. In the prospective study, cohorts were assigned on the basis of participant-reported clinical history obtained from a screening survey and a study questionnaire. Exposed participants had been in contact, within 2 weeks of entering the study, with a person who had a PCR-confirmed or clinician-diagnosed case of COVID-19. In the prospective study, whole blood, serum and a nasopharyngeal or oropharyngeal swab were collected from each participant by mobile phlebotomists. Prospective study participants could optionally give additional blood draws and questionnaires over an approximately two-month period. Before DNA extraction, prospective study blood samples were shipped either frozen or at room temperature.

The sequencing input was PBMCs or T cells enriched from blood (not recorded which). The sequence is built from TRBV7-3 and TRBJ1-1, with TRBD1 perhaps the D gene, on 6 matching bases. The TCR originated in a man between 60 and 70 years old who had been exposed to COVID-19. The CDR3 sequence is CASEVTGLNTEAFF. The sequenced DNA is TGTGCCAGCGAGGTGACAGGTCTGAACACTGAAGCTTTCTTT.